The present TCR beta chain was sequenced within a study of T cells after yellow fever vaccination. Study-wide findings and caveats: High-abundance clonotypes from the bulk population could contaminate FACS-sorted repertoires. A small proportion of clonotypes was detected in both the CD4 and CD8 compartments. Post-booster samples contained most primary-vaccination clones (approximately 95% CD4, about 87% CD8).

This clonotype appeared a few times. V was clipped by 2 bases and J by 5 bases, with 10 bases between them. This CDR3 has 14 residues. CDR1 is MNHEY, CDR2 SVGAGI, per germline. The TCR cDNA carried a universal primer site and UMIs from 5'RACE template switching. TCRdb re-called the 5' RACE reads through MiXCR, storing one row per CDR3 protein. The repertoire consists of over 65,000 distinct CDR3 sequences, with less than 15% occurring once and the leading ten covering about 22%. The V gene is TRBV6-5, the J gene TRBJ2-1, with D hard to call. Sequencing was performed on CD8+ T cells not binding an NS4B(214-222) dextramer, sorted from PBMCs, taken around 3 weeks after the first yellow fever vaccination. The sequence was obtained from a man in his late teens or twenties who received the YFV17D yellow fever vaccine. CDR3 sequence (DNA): TGTGCCAGCAGTTACCATGGTAGGGACAATGAGCAGTTCTTC. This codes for CASSYHGRDNEQFF.